A single T cell receptor (beta chain) is shown here with its context. Its antigen is not known. V lost 5 bases, J lost 2 bases, and 18 bases lay in between. The length of the CDR3 is 16 residues. CDR1 and CDR2 from the germline V gene are LNHDA and SQIVND (reference sequence). This specimen belongs to a study of identical twins. Findings and caveats of the study: Out-of-frame beta sequences exhibited a weaker degree of excess twin sharing. Models predicted less out-of-frame TCR alpha sharing in monozygotic twins than was found.

One entry per CDR3 protein results from TCRdb running MiXCR on the 5' RACE reads. The data contain 520,000 or so distinct CDR3 sequences, about 20% of them singletons. The same specimen was also included in a second study, on T cells expressing NK-cell markers. That paper adds: Sorted T-cell subsets CD3+CD56+NKG2C+, CD3+CD56+NKG2C- and CD3+CD56-NKG2C+ were TCR beta-sequenced.

This receptor was obtained from a woman between 18 and 30 years old in good health. The material sequenced was CD4+ T cells sorted from blood. The genes are TRBV19 and TRBJ1-2; D is ambiguous. The chain's CDR3 is CASSSFPGDRNYGYTF. Here the CDR3 DNA reads TGTGCCAGTAGTTCCTTCCCGGGAGATCGGAACTATGGCTACACCTTC.